The rows below give T cell receptor beta chains drawn from one sample of a study of siplizumab effects on memory and regulatory T cells. Only in-frame clones appear in the TCRdb table, and some are missing; sequencing was by immunoSEQ multiplex PCR. The data hold approximately 65,000 clones, with roughly 83% observed a single time. Material for sequencing was memory CD4+ T cells sorted from blood. The receptors come from a human donor in good health. CDR3s include the opening cysteine and the closing phenylalanine or tryptophan. A D gene is named only where the DNA matches it firmly. Only some rows state a clone size, as once, few, many or a class for expanded clones.

size	V	J	D	CDR3	DNA
.	TRBV6-1	TRBJ1-1	.	CASKRGRNTEAFF	TGTGCCAGCAAACGGGGGCGGAACACTGAAGCTTTCTTT
.	TRBV6-1	TRBJ1-2	.	CASSDWEYGYTF	TGTGCCAGCAGTGACTGGGAATATGGCTACACCTTC
.	TRBV5-4	TRBJ2-2	.	CASSPGGGQTGELFF	TGTGCCAGCAGCCCTGGGGGGGGGCAAACCGGGGAGCTGTTTTTT
.	TRBV28	TRBJ1-3	.	CASMWVSGNTIYF	TGTGCCAGCATGTGGGTCTCCGGAAACACCATATATTTT
.	TRBV4-1	TRBJ1-1	.	CASSQAGVGTEAFF	TGCGCCAGCAGCCAAGCTGGGGTGGGCACTGAAGCTTTCTTT
.	TRBV7-9	TRBJ2-7	.	CASSDLYEQYF	TGTGCCAGCAGCGACCTCTACGAGCAGTACTTC
.	TRBV7-9	TRBJ2-2	.	CASSPLGGELFF	TGTGCCAGCAGCCCCCTTGGGGGGGAGCTGTTTTTT
few	TRBV19	TRBJ2-5	.	CASRQGGPGGGGETQYF	TGTGCCAGTAGGCAGGGCGGCCCAGGGGGAGGTGGAGAGACCCAGTACTTC
.	TRBV5-1	TRBJ1-6	TRBD1	CASSLDATGESSPLHF	TGCGCCAGCAGCTTGGACGCGACAGGGGAGTCATCACCCCTCCACTTT
.	TRBV4-2	TRBJ1-2	.	CASSQETHPNYGYTF	TGTGCCAGCAGCCAAGAAACACACCCTAACTATGGCTACACCTTC
.	TRBV6-1	TRBJ1-2	TRBD1	CASREGQGPYGYTF	TGTGCCAGCAGAGAAGGACAGGGACCCTATGGCTACACCTTC
.	TRBV10-3	TRBJ2-2	TRBD2	CAISLGLAYTGELFF	TGTGCCATCAGTCTTGGACTAGCGTACACCGGGGAGCTGTTTTTT
.	TRBV5-4	TRBJ2-2	TRBD2	CASSLWPLGGAGGELFF	TGTGCCAGCAGCTTGTGGCCCCTCGGGGGGGCCGGTGGGGAGCTGTTTTTT
once	TRBV7-9	TRBJ1-3	.	CASSSRTDSGNTIYF	TGTGCCAGCAGCTCTCGGACAGACTCTGGAAACACCATATATTTT
.	TRBV6-1	TRBJ2-3	.	CASGGLQGIADTQYF	TGTGCCAGCGGAGGCCTTCAGGGAATAGCAGATACGCAGTATTTT
once	TRBV27	TRBJ1-3	.	CASGWGPGNTIYF	TGTGCCAGCGGGTGGGGGCCTGGAAACACCATATATTTT
.	TRBV27	TRBJ1-5	.	CASSAQGVERQPQHF	TGTGCCAGCAGTGCGCAAGGCGTGGAGCGGCAGCCCCAGCATTTT
.	TRBV5-1	TRBJ2-2	TRBD2	CASNGLAGAGELFF	TGCGCCAGCAACGGGCTAGCGGGAGCCGGGGAGCTGTTTTTT
.	TRBV28	TRBJ1-1	.	CASSLSRGGSHWGGTEAFF	TGTGCCAGCAGTTTATCTAGGGGGGGCTCTCATTGGGGCGGCACTGAAGCTTTCTTT
.	TRBV5-4	TRBJ2-1	TRBD2	CASSFGGVSYNEQFF	TGTGCCAGCAGCTTCGGGGGGGTCTCCTACAATGAGCAGTTCTTC
.	TRBV5-1	TRBJ2-5	TRBD1	CASSIRGQGEQYF	TGCGCCAGCAGCATCAGGGGGCAAGGTGAGCAGTACTTC
.	TRBV5-1	TRBJ2-1	TRBD1	CASSLGGTAEQFF	TGCGCCAGCAGCTTGGGTGGGACAGCAGAGCAGTTCTTC
.	TRBV5-1	TRBJ2-2	TRBD1	CASSLTGAAGELFF	TGCGCCAGCAGCTTGACAGGGGCGGCCGGGGAGCTGTTTTTT
.	TRBV2	TRBJ1-2	.	CASSGSREMGGYTF	TGTGCCAGCAGTGGTTCGAGGGAGATGGGTGGCTACACCTTC
.	TRBV4-2	TRBJ1-1	TRBD1	CASSPGTGVVNTEAFF	TGTGCCAGCAGCCCCGGGACAGGGGTAGTGAACACTGAAGCTTTCTTT
.	TRBV5-6	TRBJ1-5	.	CASSLGVGSPGNQPQHF	TGTGCCAGCAGCTTGGGGGTAGGGAGTCCTGGCAATCAGCCCCAGCATTTT